This T cell receptor beta chain came from a study of identical twins. MiXCR, run by TCRdb on the 5' RACE reads, gives a single entry per CDR3 protein. The table lists fewer than 550,000 distinct CDR3 sequences, about 13% of them singletons. The CDR3 spans 12 residues. Germline CDR1 reads LNHDA; CDR2 reads SQIVND (reference sequence). About this clonotype itself: Its antigen is still unknown.

Study-level points and caveats: The same donors were not followed; conclusions instead depended on cross-sectional statistical analysis. For cord blood, abundant beta clonotypes had fewer insertions, unlike memory repertoires, which showed none. Within beta out-of-frame sequences, the excess sharing observed between twins was weaker.

This same sample was also taken into another study, of yellow fever vaccine responses in identical twins.

This sequence originates from a woman between 18 and 30 years old in good health. Sequencing was performed on CD4+ T cells sorted from blood. The chain employs TRBV19 and TRBJ2-3; TRBD2 matches at 10 bases. In DNA, the CDR3 is TGTGCAGCAGGGACTAGCGCAGATACGCAGTATTTT. Its translation is CAAGTSADTQYF.